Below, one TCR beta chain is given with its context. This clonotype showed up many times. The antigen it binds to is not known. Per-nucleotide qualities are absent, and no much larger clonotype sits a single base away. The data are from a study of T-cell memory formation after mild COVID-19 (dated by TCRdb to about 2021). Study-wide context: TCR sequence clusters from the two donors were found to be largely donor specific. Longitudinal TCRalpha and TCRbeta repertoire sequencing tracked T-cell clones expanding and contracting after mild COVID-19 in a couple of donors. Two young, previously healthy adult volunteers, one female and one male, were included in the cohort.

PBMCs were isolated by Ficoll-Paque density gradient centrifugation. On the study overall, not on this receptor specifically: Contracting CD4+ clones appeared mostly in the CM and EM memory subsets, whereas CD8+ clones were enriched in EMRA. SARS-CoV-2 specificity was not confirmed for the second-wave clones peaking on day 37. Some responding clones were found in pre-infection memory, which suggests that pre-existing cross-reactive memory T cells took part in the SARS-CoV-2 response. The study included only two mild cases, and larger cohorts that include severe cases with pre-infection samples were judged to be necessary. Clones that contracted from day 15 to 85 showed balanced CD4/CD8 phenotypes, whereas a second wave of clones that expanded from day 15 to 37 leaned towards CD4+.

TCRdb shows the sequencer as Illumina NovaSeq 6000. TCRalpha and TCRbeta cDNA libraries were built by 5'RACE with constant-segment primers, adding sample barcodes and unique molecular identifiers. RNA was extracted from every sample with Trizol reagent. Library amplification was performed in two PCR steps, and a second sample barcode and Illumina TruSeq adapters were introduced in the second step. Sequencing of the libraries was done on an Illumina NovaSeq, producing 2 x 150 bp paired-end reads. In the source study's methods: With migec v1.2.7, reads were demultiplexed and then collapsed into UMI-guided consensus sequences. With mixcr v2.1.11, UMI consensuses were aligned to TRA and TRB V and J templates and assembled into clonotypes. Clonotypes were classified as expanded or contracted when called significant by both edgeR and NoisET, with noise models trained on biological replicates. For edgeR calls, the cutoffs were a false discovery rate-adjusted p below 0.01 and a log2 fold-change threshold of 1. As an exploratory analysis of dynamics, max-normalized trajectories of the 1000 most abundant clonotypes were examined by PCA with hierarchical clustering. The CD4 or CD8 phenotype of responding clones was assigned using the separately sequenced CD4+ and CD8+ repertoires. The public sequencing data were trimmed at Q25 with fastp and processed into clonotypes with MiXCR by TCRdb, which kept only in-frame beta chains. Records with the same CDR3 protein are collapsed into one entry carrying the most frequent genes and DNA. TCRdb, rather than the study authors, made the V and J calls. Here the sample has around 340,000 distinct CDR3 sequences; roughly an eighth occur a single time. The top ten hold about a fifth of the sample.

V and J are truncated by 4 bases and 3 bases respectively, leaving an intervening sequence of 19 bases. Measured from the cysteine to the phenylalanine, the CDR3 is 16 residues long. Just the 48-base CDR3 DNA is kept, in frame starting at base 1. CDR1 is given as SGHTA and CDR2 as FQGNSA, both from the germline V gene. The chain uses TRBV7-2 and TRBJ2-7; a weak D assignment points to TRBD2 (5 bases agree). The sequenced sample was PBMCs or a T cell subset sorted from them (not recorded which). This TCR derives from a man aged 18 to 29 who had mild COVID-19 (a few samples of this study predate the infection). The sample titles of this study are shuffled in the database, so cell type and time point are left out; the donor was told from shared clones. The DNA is TGTGCCAGCAGCTCCTTCGGAGGTAGCCCCCTCTACGAGCAGTACTTC. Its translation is CASSSFGGSPLYEQYF. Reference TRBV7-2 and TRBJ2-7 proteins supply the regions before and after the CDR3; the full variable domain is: GAGVSQSPSNKVTEKGKDVELRCDPISGHTALYWYRQSLGQGLEFLIYFQGNSAPDKSGLPSDRFSAERTGGSVSTLTIQRTQQEDSAVYLCASSSFGGSPLYEQYFGPGTRLTVT.